Below are 4 T cell receptor beta chains sequenced from a single sample in a study of OX40 agonist ivuxolimab in advanced cancers. Profiled with immunoSEQ multiplex PCR; TCRdb holds only in-frame clones, not every one. The table lists 65,000 to 70,000 clones, 80% to 90% of them singletons. Sequenced here: CD4+ or CD8+ T cells sorted from blood, sampled in a trial of the OX40 agonist ivuxolimab. These receptors came from an adult with an advanced solid tumor such as melanoma, head and neck, liver or kidney cancer.

The chain uses TRBV11-2 and TRBJ1-1; no definite D call. Germline V gene data show CDR1 as SGHAT and CDR2 as FQNNGV. The V gene lost 1 base and the J gene lost 5 bases, with 11 bases spanning the gap. This CDR3 comprises 14 residues. The CDR3 spells CASSLVPWRTEAFF. The CDR3 DNA reads TGTGCCAGCAGCTTAGTCCCCTGGAGAACTGAAGCTTTCTTT.

V and J are TRBV9 and TRBJ2-3; D is unresolved. With 6 bases removed from V and 1 base from J, the gap between germline ends came to 15 bases. The CDR3 extends over 15 amino acids. CDR1 is SGDLS, CDR2 YYNGEE, per germline. CDR3 residues: CASKPGGTGTDTQYF. The CDR3 nucleotides are TGTGCCAGCAAGCCCGGTGGAACCGGCACAGATACGCAGTATTTT.

The chain employs TRBV10-3 and TRBJ1-2; 10 bases are a match to TRBD1. Looked up from germline, CDR1 is ENHRY and CDR2 is SYGVKD. V shed 8 bases and J 3 bases; nucleotides not matched to a gene: 6. This CDR3 comprises 14 residues. This CDR3 reads CAIGDRGADYGYTF. As DNA, the CDR3 is TGTGCCATCGGGGACAGGGGCGCAGACTATGGCTACACCTTC.

The J gene is TRBJ1-5, the V gene TRBV7-3; D perhaps matches TRBD1 (5 bases). The CDR3 loop spans 17 amino acids. Germline CDR1 is SGHTA and CDR2 is FQGTGA. V was shortened by 5 bases and J by 0 bases, with 17 bases between the two germline ends. The CDR3 loop is CASSPMTETYSNQPQHF. As DNA, the CDR3 is TGTGCCAGCAGCCCGATGACAGAGACGTATAGCAATCAGCCCCAGCATTTT.